A single sample gave rise to the 3 T cell receptor beta chains below, sequenced in a study of early T cells in non-severe SARS-CoV-2 infection. TCRdb passed the 5' RACE reads through MiXCR, listing each CDR3 protein once. This sample yields fewer than 65,000 distinct CDR3 sequences, of which around 9.3% are seen a single time; 3.5% to 4% belongs to the top ten. Sequencing used whole blood, obtained at baseline. These receptors were obtained from an adult who was a healthcare worker with PCR-confirmed SARS-CoV-2 infection or an uninfected control (not recorded which).

This chain joins TRBV11-2 and TRBJ2-3, with 10 bases identical to TRBD2. With 4 bases clipped from V and 3 bases from J, the junction kept 10 bases outside the gene matches. This CDR3 spans 17 amino acids. CDR1 is SGHAT and CDR2 is FQNNGV in the germline V gene. The CDR3 sequence is CASSSYQERGGTDTQYF. The CDR3 DNA sequence: TGTGCCAGCAGCTCATATCAGGAGCGGGGGGGGACAGATACGCAGTATTTT.

Many counts were recorded for this clonotype. The chain has TRBV20-1 and TRBJ2-7; D is possibly TRBD1 or TRBD2 (6 bases each). The length of the CDR3 is 15 residues. In germline, CDR1 is DFQATT, CDR2 SNEGSKA (reference sequence). The V gene lost 3 bases and the J gene lost 4 bases, with 19 bases spanning the gap. The CDR3 here is CSASSFRGESYEQYF. CDR3 DNA sequence: TGCAGTGCTAGCTCCTTTAGGGGGGAGTCATACGAGCAGTACTTC.

The chain couples TRBV2 to TRBJ1-6; D might be TRBD1 (5 bases). CDR1 and CDR2 (germline): SNHLY, FYNNEI. V lost 4 bases and J lost 9, with 13 bases in between. The CDR3 totals 14 residues. The CDR3 region is CASSAGWPPSPLHF. The CDR3 DNA follows: TGTGCCAGCAGTGCAGGGTGGCCTCCTTCACCCCTCCACTTT.